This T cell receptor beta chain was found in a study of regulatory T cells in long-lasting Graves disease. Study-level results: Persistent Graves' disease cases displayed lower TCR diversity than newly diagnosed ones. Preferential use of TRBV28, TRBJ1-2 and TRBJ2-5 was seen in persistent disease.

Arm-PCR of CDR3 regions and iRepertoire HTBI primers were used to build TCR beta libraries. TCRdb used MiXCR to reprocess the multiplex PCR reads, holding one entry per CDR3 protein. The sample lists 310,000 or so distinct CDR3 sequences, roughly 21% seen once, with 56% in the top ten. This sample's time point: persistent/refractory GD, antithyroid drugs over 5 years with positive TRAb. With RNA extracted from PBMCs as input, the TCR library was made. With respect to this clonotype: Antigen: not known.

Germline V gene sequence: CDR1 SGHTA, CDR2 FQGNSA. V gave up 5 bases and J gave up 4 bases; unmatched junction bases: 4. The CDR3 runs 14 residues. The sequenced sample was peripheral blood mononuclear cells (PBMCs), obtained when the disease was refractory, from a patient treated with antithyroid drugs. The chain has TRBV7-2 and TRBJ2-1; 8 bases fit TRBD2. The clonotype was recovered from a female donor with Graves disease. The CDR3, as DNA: TGTGCCAGCAGCCGGCGGGGGGTATACAATGAGCAGTTCTTC. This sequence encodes CASSRRGVYNEQFF. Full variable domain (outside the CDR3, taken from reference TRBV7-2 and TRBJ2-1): GAGVSQSPSNKVTEKGKDVELRCDPISGHTALYWYRQSLGQGLEFLIYFQGNSAPDKSGLPSDRFSAERTGGSVSTLTIQRTQQEDSAVYLCASSRRGVYNEQFFGPGTRLTVL.